This T cell receptor beta chain was sequenced for a study of cytomegalovirus exposure and HLA in healthy donors. The CDR3 contains 15 residues. The germline V gene has CDR1 SEHNR and CDR2 FQNEAQ (reference sequence). Trimming cost V 4 bases and J 2 bases; bases outside gene matches: 5. PCR employed 60 Vbeta and 13 Jbeta primers. TCRdb's copy holds only in-frame clones and misses some; the assay was immunoSEQ multiplex PCR. The data hold 150,000 to 200,000 clones, with 77% observed a single time. Study-wide results and caveats: In a later analysis, compared with equally common non-associated chains, HLA-associated beta chains were more expanded. Beyond CMV serostatus, there was no information to go on about immune exposure.

Worth noting for this clone: Its antigen is unknown.

The V and J genes are TRBV7-9 and TRBJ1-2; 9 bases are shared with TRBD1. Material for sequencing was PBMCs. The TCR originated in a woman aged 55-70 years in good health and CMV-seropositive. This CDR3 is CASSSRDRENYGYTF. The CDR3 nucleotides are TGTGCCAGCAGCTCGAGGGACAGGGAGAACTATGGCTACACCTTC.